These 25 T cell receptor beta chains share one sample of origin, sequenced in a study of T cell responses to AZD1222 COVID-19 vaccine. Profiled with immunoSEQ multiplex PCR; TCRdb holds only in-frame clones, not every one. The sample consists of around 100,000 clones, about nine tenths of them appearing once. The sample consisted of peripheral blood, taken on day 0 of AZD1222 vaccination. The receptors shown here come from an adult in good health.

V is TRBV28 and J is TRBJ1-4; D unresolved. This CDR3 is 14 amino acids long. Trimming pared 6 bases from V and 8 bases from J, leaving 16 bases between. The germline gives CDR1 MDHEN, CDR2 SYDVKM. The CDR3 nucleotides read TGTGCCAGCAGCAACTCTCAGACCCACGAAAAACTGTTTTTT. Protein product: CASSNSQTHEKLFF.

The chain combines TRBV18 with TRBJ2-1; 7 bases align to TRBD2. Trimming removed 2 bases from V and 7 bases from J; junction bases left unmatched: 17. The CDR3 covers 18 residues. CDR1 is KGHSH and CDR2 is LQKENI in the germline V gene. The CDR3 loop is CASSPVFLGLHGGNEQFF. In nucleotides, the CDR3 is TGTGCCAGCTCACCAGTGTTTTTGGGACTACACGGTGGGAATGAGCAGTTCTTC.

About this clone itself: At the DNA level, this CDR3 is encoded by other sequences in the same sample as well. The chain employs TRBV11-2 and TRBJ1-2; TRBD1 might be the D (6 bases). This CDR3 contains 12 residues. Per the germline V gene, CDR1 is SGHAT and CDR2 is FQNNGV. V lost 4 bases and J lost 4, with 7 bases in between. The CDR3: CASSSDSYGYTF. DNA for the CDR3: TGTGCCAGCAGCTCGGACAGCTATGGCTACACCTTC. Variable domain in full (rest from reference TRBV11-2 and TRBJ1-2): EAGVAQSPRYKIIEKRQSVAFWCNPISGHATLYWYQQILGQGPKLLIQFQNNGVVDDSQLPKDRFSAERLKGVDSTLKIQPAKLEDSAVYLCASSSDSYGYTFGSGTRLTVV.

This clone showed up just once. V and J are TRBV28 and TRBJ1-3; 7 bases line up with TRBD1. The length of the CDR3 is 17 residues. Germline CDR1 MDHEN, CDR2 SYDVKM. V shed 4 bases and J 1 base; nucleotides not matched to a gene: 10. The CDR3 loop reads CASSSGLGQTSGNTIYF. The CDR3 DNA reads as TGTGCCAGCAGTTCAGGTCTGGGACAGACATCTGGAAACACCATATATTTT.

The chain is built from TRBV7-9 and TRBJ1-1, with TRBD1 identical over 7 bases. Trimming removed 2 bases from V and 8 bases from J; junction bases left unmatched: 5. Germline V gives CDR1 SEHNR, CDR2 FQNEAQ (reference sequence). The CDR3 runs to 13 residues. The CDR3 DNA is TGTGCCAGCAGCTTAATGAGGGGGCAAGAAGCTTTCTTT. Its protein product is CASSLMRGQEAFF.

This rearrangement joins TRBV18 to TRBJ2-3; unclear D gene. Trimming removed 0 bases from V and 0 bases from J, with 10 bases in between. Germline CDR1 is KGHSH and CDR2 is LQKENI. CDR3 size: 16 residues. The CDR3 DNA is TGTGCCAGCTCACCACCAGGTACCTCTAGCACAGATACGCAGTATTTT. Translated: CASSPPGTSSTDTQYF.

The chain couples TRBV30 to TRBJ2-1; D is perhaps TRBD1 or TRBD2 (5 bases each). V dropped 1 base and J dropped 1 base, with 11 bases sitting between them. This CDR3 is built from 15 residues. The V gene's germline CDR1 is GTSNPN and CDR2 SVGIG (reference sequence). CDR3 in amino acids: CAWSAGTLSYNEQFF. CDR3 nucleotides: TGTGCCTGGAGTGCCGGGACGTTGTCCTACAATGAGCAGTTCTTC.

V is TRBV11-2 and J is TRBJ2-7, with TRBD2 identical over 7 bases. After removal of 4 bases from V and 4 bases from J, the junction contained 10 bases not matched to a gene. Looked up from germline, CDR1 is SGHAT and CDR2 is FQNNGV. The length of the CDR3 is 15 residues. This CDR3 reads CASSSRELQVYEQYF. As DNA, the CDR3 is TGTGCCAGCAGCTCGCGGGAGCTCCAGGTTTACGAGCAGTACTTC.

This sequence joins TRBV9 and TRBJ2-5, with 8 bases aligning to TRBD2. The germline CDR1 and CDR2 sequences are SGDLS and YYNGEE. The CDR3 covers 17 residues. Trimming at V came to 2 bases and at J to 6 bases, leaving 15 bases not matched to a gene. CDR3: CASSVQKRPSGCKTQYF. As DNA, the CDR3 is TGTGCCAGCAGCGTTCAGAAAAGGCCTAGCGGGTGCAAGACCCAGTACTTC. Together with reference TRBV9 and TRBJ2-5, the CDR3 gives the full variable domain: DSGVTQTPKHLITATGQRVTLRCSPRSGDLSVYWYQQSLDQGLQFLIQYYNGEERAKGNILERFSAQQFPDLHSELNLSSLELGDSALYFCASSVQKRPSGCKTQYFGPGTRLLVL.

V is TRBV5-1 and J is TRBJ2-1; possible D gene TRBD2, 6 bases. This CDR3 region has 16 residues. Trimming stripped 4 bases from V and 0 bases from J, with 14 bases between. CDR1 is SGHRS and CDR2 is YFSETQ in the germline V gene. Here the CDR3 reads CASSQSGGTSYNEQFF. CDR3 DNA: TGCGCCAGCAGCCAGTCGGGCGGGACCTCCTACAATGAGCAGTTCTTC.

This sequence joins TRBV6-2 or TRBV6-3 and TRBJ1-1, with a possible D match to TRBD1 (6 bases). V shed 7 bases and J shed 4 bases, with 16 bases lying between them. Germline CDR1 is MNHEY and CDR2 is SVGEGT. The CDR3 has 14 residues. The DNA of the CDR3 is TGTGCCAGCACCCCACAGGGAGTTGGCACTGAAGCTTTCTTT. Translated, it gives CASTPQGVGTEAFF.

For the CDR3, the DNA is TGTGCCAGCAGTTCCGGGGGGCCTTACGGCTACACCTTC. It is translated as CASSSGGPYGYTF. This chain uses TRBV28 with TRBJ1-2; D possibly corresponds to TRBD1 (6 bases). The V gene's germline CDR1 is MDHEN and CDR2 SYDVKM. The V end was cut by 4 bases, the J end by 8 bases, with 14 bases between. This CDR3 has 13 residues.

The sample holds a few counts of this clone. J is TRBJ2-3 and V is TRBV29-1; D may correspond to TRBD1 or TRBD2 (5 bases each). Trimming removed 3 bases from V and 9 bases from J, with 13 bases in between. This CDR3 contains 12 residues. Germline CDR1 and CDR2: SQVTM and ANQGSEA. For the CDR3, the DNA is TGCAGCGTTGATGAGGGGTCAGTGACGCAGTATTTT. It is translated as CSVDEGSVTQYF.

The chain carries TRBV19 and TRBJ1-5, with D possibly TRBD1 on 6 matching bases. The germline V and J ends were trimmed by 2 bases and 6 bases, with 11 bases remaining between them. The length of the CDR3 is 14 residues. Looked up from germline, CDR1 is LNHDA and CDR2 is SQIVND (reference sequence). The CDR3 sequence is CASSILVGAQPQHF. The CDR3 DNA reads as TGTGCCAGTAGTATATTAGTGGGGGCTCAGCCCCAGCATTTT.

This clone was recorded once. This chain connects TRBV2 to TRBJ2-7, with TRBD1 matching 8 bases. Germline V gene sequence: CDR1 SNHLY, CDR2 FYNNEI. With V trimmed by 4 bases and J by 4 bases, 3 bases remained unmatched. The length of the CDR3 is 13 residues. This CDR3 reads CASSGTGRYEQYF. For the CDR3, the DNA is TGTGCCAGCAGTGGGACAGGGCGGTACGAGCAGTACTTC.

V is TRBV27 and J is TRBJ1-1; no definite D call. CDR1 MNHEY and CDR2 SMNVEV come from the germline V gene (reference sequence). The CDR3 covers 14 residues. Trimming removed 4 bases at V and 2 bases at J, with 11 bases between. This chain's CDR3 is CASSSRGFNTEAFF. Here the CDR3 DNA reads TGTGCCAGCAGTTCGCGGGGTTTCAACACTGAAGCTTTCTTT.

V and J are TRBV7-3 and TRBJ2-7; TRBD2 matches 11 bases. The CDR3 consists of 15 residues. Germline V gene data show CDR1 as SGHTA and CDR2 as FQGTGA. The ends lost 4 bases at V and 3 bases at J; junction bases unmatched: 5. CDR3 sequence reads: CASSSGTSGSYEQYF. The CDR3 nucleotides read TGTGCCAGCAGCTCCGGCACTAGCGGGAGCTACGAGCAGTACTTC.

The rearrangement joins TRBV3-1 (or the pseudogene TRBV3-2) to TRBJ1-6; D uncertain. The V and J ends lost 1 base and 4 bases respectively, with 14 bases between them. The germline CDR1 and CDR2 sequences are LGHDT and YNNKEL (reference sequence). The CDR3 consists of 17 residues. The CDR3 region has the DNA TGTGCCAGCAGCCAAGCCCCCAAAGGAGGGTATAATTCACCCCTCCACTTT. This sequence encodes CASSQAPKGGYNSPLHF.

The genes are TRBV30 and TRBJ2-1, with TRBD2 identical over 7 bases. From germline, CDR1 is GTSNPN and CDR2 SVGIG (reference sequence). This CDR3 is built from 16 residues. Trimming cost V 1 base and J 4 bases; bases outside gene matches: 10. The CDR3 DNA follows: TGTGCCTGGAGTGGCCTTCGCGGGGGTCGTTACAATGAGCAGTTCTTC. Its translation: CAWSGLRGGRYNEQFF.

The gene calls are TRBV18 and TRBJ2-7, with D possibly being TRBD1 (6 bases). Germline V gene lookup returns CDR1 KGHSH and CDR2 LQKENI. This CDR3 region has 14 residues. Trimming left V 1 base short and J 6 bases short, with 13 bases between. The CDR3 protein is CASSPRGGSFEQYF. For the CDR3, the DNA is TGTGCCAGCTCACCACGAGGGGGTAGTTTCGAGCAGTACTTC.

This rearrangement joins TRBV6-5 to TRBJ2-5; D unclear. CDR3 size: 14 residues. Germline V CDR1 and CDR2: MNHEY, SVGAGI. The V and J ends lost 6 bases and 4 bases respectively, with 15 bases between them. The CDR3 protein is CASSLSVLGETQYF. The CDR3 DNA reads TGTGCCAGCAGCTTATCGGTGTTGGGAGAGACCCAGTACTTC.

This clone was seen just once. The chain employs TRBV28 and TRBJ2-1; D ambiguous. Germline CDR1 is MDHEN and CDR2 is SYDVKM. Trimming cost V 5 bases and J 0 bases, with 20 bases left between them. The CDR3 has 18 amino acids. The DNA for the CDR3 is TGTGCCAGCAGTCACGGTATCGGGCCCACCTCCTCCTACAATGAGCAGTTCTTC. The encoded protein is CASSHGIGPTSSYNEQFF.

This sequence joins TRBV19 and TRBJ2-3; 15 nucleotides match TRBD2. V lost 3 bases, J lost 5 bases, and 12 bases stayed unmatched. The CDR3 is made up of 19 amino acids. Germline loops: CDR1 LNHDA, CDR2 SQIVND (reference sequence). CDR3 residues: CASSIQRYGLAGGQDTQYF. The CDR3 nucleotides are TGTGCCAGTAGTATCCAAAGGTATGGACTAGCGGGAGGGCAAGATACGCAGTATTTT.

This chain connects TRBV7-3 to TRBJ1-2; TRBD1 is a possible D gene (5 bases). Trimming pared 5 bases from V and 0 bases from J, leaving 13 bases between. The CDR3 runs to 15 residues. CDR1 and CDR2 (germline): SGHTA, FQGTGA. Written as DNA, the CDR3 is TGTGCCAGCAGCACTCGGGACGTAACTAACTATGGCTACACCTTC. The encoded protein is CASSTRDVTNYGYTF.

This clone has a single count. The chain couples TRBV10-3 to TRBJ2-7, with D tentatively TRBD2 (6 bases). Trimming pared 6 bases from V and 0 bases from J, leaving 15 bases between. This CDR3 region has 15 residues. Germline CDR1 is ENHRY and CDR2 is SYGVKD. The DNA of the CDR3 is TGTGCCATCAGGCCCCTAGCGTCCAGCTCCTACGAGCAGTACTTC. Amino acid sequence: CAIRPLASSSYEQYF.